This TCR beta chain emerged from a study of blood T cells in healthy people across ages. In the case of this clonotype: Its target is unknown.

Alongside a J-beta primer mix, a sample-barcoded 5' primer served in a second PCR lasting about 7 to 11 cycles. A single record per CDR3 protein comes from TCRdb applying MiXCR to the 5' RACE reads. The data hold 450,000 to 700,000 distinct CDR3 sequences, with 27% observed a single time. CDR1 LGHNA and CDR2 YNFKEQ come from the germline V gene. The CDR3 contains 18 residues. Trimming took 3 bases from V and 6 from J; bases not matched to a gene: 15. General study results and limits: PBMCs left unsorted prevented a conclusive naive versus antigen-experienced comparison. Compared with aged donors, long-lived donors showed fewer expanded clones, suggesting selection.

The TCR originated in a woman in her sixties or seventies in good health. The rearrangement uses TRBV4-2 and TRBJ2-1, with 9 bases identical to TRBD2. The sequenced material came from blood. The CDR3 DNA sequence: TGTGCCAGCAGCCAGGTCAAATTAGCGGGGGCCGCGGGCAATGAGCAGTTCTTC. This gives the protein CASSQVKLAGAAGNEQFF.